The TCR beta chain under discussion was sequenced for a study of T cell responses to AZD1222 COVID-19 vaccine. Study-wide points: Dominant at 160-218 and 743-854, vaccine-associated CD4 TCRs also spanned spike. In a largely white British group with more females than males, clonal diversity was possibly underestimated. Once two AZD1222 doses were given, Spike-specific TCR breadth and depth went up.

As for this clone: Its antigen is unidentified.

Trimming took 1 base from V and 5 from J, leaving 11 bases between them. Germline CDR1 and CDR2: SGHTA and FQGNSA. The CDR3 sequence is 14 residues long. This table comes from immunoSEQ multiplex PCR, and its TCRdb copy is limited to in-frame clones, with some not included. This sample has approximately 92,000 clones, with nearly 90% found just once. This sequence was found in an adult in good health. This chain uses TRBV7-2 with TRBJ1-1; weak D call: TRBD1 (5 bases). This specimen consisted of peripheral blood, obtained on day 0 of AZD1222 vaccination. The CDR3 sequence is CASSLDNRGTEAFF. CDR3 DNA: TGTGCCAGCAGCTTAGACAACCGGGGGACTGAAGCTTTCTTT.